The 28 T cell receptor beta chains in this list originate from one sample, sequenced in a study of blood T cell repertoires in COVID-19. Libraries were prepared by immunoSEQ multiplex PCR; TCRdb keeps only in-frame clonotypes and omits some of them. The table includes around 120,000 clones, roughly nine tenths detected once. Sequencing was done on a sample of peripheral blood. The origin of the receptors is a woman aged 80 or older with acute or convalescent COVID-19.

A few counts support this clone. This chain uses TRBV12-5 with TRBJ1-3; no reliable D call. CDR3 length equals 13 residues. Germline CDR1 LGHNT, CDR2 FRNRAP. Trimming stripped 1 base from V and 7 bases from J, with 8 bases between. The CDR3 reads CASGLGRENTIYF. CDR3 nucleotides: TGTGCTAGTGGTTTGGGTCGGGAGAACACCATATATTTT.

The chain links TRBV5-1 to TRBJ2-1, with 10 bases identical to TRBD2. From germline, CDR1 is SGHRS and CDR2 YFSETQ. The CDR3 length is 15 residues. V lost 4 bases to trimming and J lost 4 bases; unmatched junction nucleotides: 5. In nucleotides, the CDR3 is TGCGCCAGCAGCCCTAGCGGGGGCATTTACAATGAGCAGTTCTTC. Translated, it gives CASSPSGGIYNEQFF. The entire variable domain, with the rest obtained from reference TRBV5-1 and TRBJ2-1, is as follows: KAGVTQTPRYLIKTRGQQVTLSCSPISGHRSVSWYQQTPGQGLQFLFEYFSETQRNKGNFPGRFSGRQFSNSRSEMNVSTLELGDSALYLCASSPSGGIYNEQFFGPGTRLTVL.

The rearrangement uses TRBV5-4 and TRBJ1-2, with D unclear. Trimming took 1 base from V and 10 from J, leaving 14 bases between them. The CDR3 has 13 residues. Germline V CDR1 and CDR2: SGHNT, YYREEE (reference sequence). The CDR3 bases are TGTGCCAGCAGCTTGCCTACACAGAATTTCTACACCTTC. The encoded protein is CASSLPTQNFYTF. The full variable domain, completed using reference TRBV5-4 and TRBJ1-2, is ETGVTQSPTHLIKTRGQQVTLRCSSQSGHNTVSWYQQALGQGPQFIFQYYREEENGRGNFPPRFSGLQFPNYSSELNVNALELDDSALYLCASSLPTQNFYTFGSGTRLTVV.

The rearrangement uses TRBV19 and TRBJ2-2; TRBD2 agrees at 8 bases. V was clipped by 6 bases and J by 5 bases; unmatched bases: 5. Germline lookup yields CDR1 LNHDA and CDR2 SQIVND (reference sequence). CDR3 length: 14 amino acids. The CDR3 sequence: CASSWSGGTGELFF. In nucleotides, the CDR3 is TGTGCCAGTAGCTGGAGCGGGGGAACCGGGGAGCTGTTTTTT.

This clone has just a few counts. The gene calls are TRBV6-5 and TRBJ2-5; possibly TRBD1 for D (7 bases). The CDR3 sequence is 13 residues long. The germline gives CDR1 MNHEY, CDR2 SVGAGI. V shed 8 bases and J shed 5 bases, with 15 bases lying between them. CDR3 in amino acids: CASGYRGGETQYF. In DNA form, the CDR3 reads TGTGCCAGCGGGTACAGGGGAGGTGAGACCCAGTACTTC.

The chain employs TRBV13 and TRBJ2-3; 12 nucleotides line up with TRBD1. CDR3 length: 17 residues. Germline assignment: CDR1 PRHDT and CDR2 FYEKMQ (reference sequence). Germline trimming cut 0 bases from V and 4 bases from J; bases unmatched to any gene: 5. CDR3 loop: CASSLGPGTGGPDTQYF. Written as DNA, the CDR3 is TGTGCCAGCAGCTTAGGACCCGGGACAGGGGGCCCAGATACGCAGTATTTT. The full variable domain, with the rest looked up from reference TRBV13 and TRBJ2-3, is AAGVIQSPRHLIKEKRETATLKCYPIPRHDTVYWYQQGPGQDPQFLISFYEKMQSDKGSIPDRFSAQQFSDYHSELNMSSLELGDSALYFCASSLGPGTGGPDTQYFGPGTRLTVL.

This chain links TRBV27 with TRBJ1-2; 9 bases line up with TRBD1. The CDR3 is made up of 15 amino acids. CDR1 and CDR2 (germline): MNHEY, SMNVEV (reference sequence). The junction had 8 bases not matched to a gene; V was cut back by 5 bases and J by 4 bases. The CDR3 loop is CASSRRTGETYGYTF. The CDR3 DNA follows: TGTGCCAGCAGTAGAAGGACAGGGGAGACCTATGGCTACACCTTC.

The chain has TRBV3-1 (or the pseudogene TRBV3-2) and TRBJ1-3, with 7 bases identical to TRBD1. Germline V gene sequence: CDR1 LGHDT, CDR2 YNNKEL (reference sequence). Losses at the gene ends were 4 bases for V and 2 bases for J; bases not matched to a gene: 5. The CDR3 spans 15 residues. CDR3 region: CASSLIDRAGNTIYF. CDR3 nucleotide sequence: TGTGCCAGCAGCCTCATTGACAGGGCTGGAAACACCATATATTTT.

Judged by abundance, this clone is large. The chain is built from TRBV6-6 and TRBJ1-5; the D gene is possibly TRBD1 (6 bases). The V gene lost 7 bases and the J gene lost 4 bases, with 14 bases spanning the gap. The germline V gene has CDR1 MNHNY and CDR2 SVGAGI (reference sequence). The CDR3 sequence is 14 residues long. CDR3 sequence reads: CASTRTESNQPQHF. The DNA for the CDR3 is TGTGCCAGCACTCGGACAGAAAGTAATCAGCCCCAGCATTTT.

As DNA, the CDR3 is TGTGCCTGGAGTCGGACAACTAACTATGGCTACACCTTC. Residues: CAWSRTTNYGYTF. The chain combines TRBV30 with TRBJ1-2; D is perhaps TRBD1 (5 bases). Germline V gene sequence: CDR1 GTSNPN, CDR2 SVGIG (reference sequence). The CDR3 sequence is 13 residues long. Trimming pared 2 bases from V and 0 bases from J, leaving 7 bases between.

A single count supports this clone. V usage is TRBV3-1 (or the pseudogene TRBV3-2) and J usage is TRBJ1-1; D is perhaps TRBD1 (5 bases). The CDR3 runs 14 residues. Per the germline V gene, CDR1 is LGHDT and CDR2 is YNNKEL (reference sequence). Deletions cut 4 bases from V and 4 bases from J, with 13 bases between. The CDR3 nucleotides read TGTGCCAGCAGCCCAATTACAGGAAGCACTGAAGCTTTCTTT. Protein: CASSPITGSTEAFF.

This clone was counted a single time. The chain has TRBV4-3 and TRBJ2-1; D may be TRBD2 (5 bases). V was shortened by 0 bases and J by 4 bases, with 10 bases between the two germline ends. The CDR3 covers 15 residues. Germline V gene sequence: CDR1 LGHNA, CDR2 YSLEER. CDR3 bases: TGCGCCAGCAGCCAAGATCCGGGATTGTACAATGAGCAGTTCTTC. Amino acid sequence: CASSQDPGLYNEQFF.

The chain joins TRBV6-2 or TRBV6-3 to TRBJ2-4; D is unresolved. CDR1 is MNHEY and CDR2 is SVGEGT in the germline V gene. The length of the CDR3 is 15 residues. Trimming pared 6 bases from V and 0 bases from J, leaving 12 bases between. CDR3 residues: CASSPWRLAKNIQYF. The CDR3 bases are TGTGCCAGCAGCCCCTGGCGACTAGCCAAAAACATTCAGTACTTC.

The CDR3 is CASSPSAGRANEKLFF. The CDR3 region has the DNA TGTGCCAGCTCACCATCGGCAGGGAGGGCTAATGAAAAACTGTTTTTT. The genes are TRBV18 and TRBJ1-4; D perhaps matches TRBD1 (5 bases). CDR3 size: 16 residues. V lost 2 bases, J lost 3 bases, and 13 bases lay in between. Germline values: CDR1 KGHSH, CDR2 LQKENI.

The V gene is TRBV15, the J gene TRBJ1-2; D ambiguous. V lost 0 bases and J 4 bases, leaving 3 bases between the germline ends. The CDR3 is made up of 12 amino acids. Germline CDR1 and CDR2: LNHNV and YYDKDF (reference sequence). CDR3 amino acids: CATSRDGYGYTF. For the CDR3, the DNA is TGTGCCACCAGCAGAGACGGCTATGGCTACACCTTC.

The chain links TRBV29-1 to TRBJ2-3; 8 positions match TRBD2. The CDR3 runs to 14 residues. From germline, CDR1 is SQVTM and CDR2 ANQGSEA. Unmatched junction bases numbered 4, after V lost 3 bases and J lost 2 bases. CDR3 protein: CSVDRGGSTDTQYF. The CDR3 coding sequence is TGCAGCGTTGACCGGGGGGGCTCCACAGATACGCAGTATTTT.

The chain joins TRBV6-2 or TRBV6-3 to TRBJ1-4; 7 bases line up with TRBD1. V shed 2 bases and J 3 bases; nucleotides not matched to a gene: 6. CDR1 and CDR2 from the germline V gene are MNHEY and SVGEGT. This CDR3 has 16 residues. The CDR3 here is CASSYATGTANEKLFF. CDR3 DNA sequence: TGTGCCAGCAGTTACGCGACAGGGACTGCTAATGAAAAACTGTTTTTT.

The rearrangement links TRBV5-1 to TRBJ2-1; 15 positions match TRBD2. CDR3 length: 19 residues. The V segment lost 4 bases and the J segment 2 bases; nucleotides outside the gene matches: 10. The V gene's germline CDR1 is SGHRS and CDR2 YFSETQ. CDR3 residues: CASSPRTSGGATAYNEQFF. For the CDR3, the DNA is TGCGCCAGCAGCCCCAGGACTAGCGGGGGGGCGACGGCCTACAATGAGCAGTTCTTC.

The chain carries TRBV24-1 and TRBJ1-5; a possible D gene is TRBD1 (6 bases). The CDR3 is made up of 21 amino acids. V lost 4 bases, J lost 0 bases, and 27 bases lay in between. CDR1 KGHDR and CDR2 SFDVKD come from the germline V gene. CDR3 sequence reads: CATSEPRRFNREPYSNQPQHF. CDR3 DNA sequence: TGTGCCACCAGTGAGCCGCGCCGGTTTAACAGGGAGCCGTATAGCAATCAGCCCCAGCATTTT.

This clone was seen more than once but under ten times. The chain uses TRBV12-3 or TRBV12-4 and TRBJ1-6; D is ambiguous. This CDR3 is built from 13 residues. Trimming cost V 8 bases and J 7 bases, with 12 bases left between them. CDR3 DNA sequence: TGTGCCAGCGCTAACTCGGGGAATTCACCCCTCCACTTT. Its translation is CASANSGNSPLHF.

This chain links TRBV5-6 with TRBJ2-7, with D unresolved. Per germline, CDR1 SGHDT and CDR2 YYEEEE. This CDR3 has 14 residues. Trimming removed 1 base from V and 4 bases from J, with 12 bases in between. This CDR3 reads CASSLILTEYEQYF. Here the CDR3 DNA reads TGTGCCAGCAGCTTGATTCTTACAGAGTACGAGCAGTACTTC. Complete variable domain (other parts from reference TRBV5-6 and TRBJ2-7): DAGVTQSPTHLIKTRGQQVTLRCSPKSGHDTVSWYQQALGQGPQFIFQYYEEEERQRGNFPDRFSGHQFPNYSSELNVNALLLGDSALYLCASSLILTEYEQYFGPGTRLTVT.

The chain joins TRBV30 to TRBJ1-4, with a weak D call TRBD1 (5 bases). The germline V gene has CDR1 GTSNPN and CDR2 SVGIG (reference sequence). Between the trimmed V and J ends, which lost 0 bases and 3 bases, there was a span of 11 bases. The CDR3 length is 15 residues. DNA of the CDR3: TGTGCCTGGAGTGTACAGGCAGCTCCTAATGAAAAACTGTTTTTT. Translating it yields CAWSVQAAPNEKLFF.

The CDR3 DNA follows: TGTGCCAGCTCACCCCGGGTTGCCAGGGGGCTTTCAACTAATGAAAAACTGTTTTTT. It codes for CASSPRVARGLSTNEKLFF. V gene TRBV18 combines with J gene TRBJ1-4; 8 positions agree with TRBD1. The CDR3 is 19 residues long. V trimming: 3 bases; J trimming: 0 bases; junction bases outside the gene matches: 12. Germline V lookup: CDR1 KGHSH, CDR2 LQKENI.

This chain uses TRBV3-1 (or the pseudogene TRBV3-2) with TRBJ2-5; tentatively, D is TRBD1 (6 bases). CDR1 is LGHDT and CDR2 is YNNKEL in the germline V gene (reference sequence). The CDR3 covers 17 residues. Trimming left V 2 bases short and J 5 bases short, with 21 bases between. DNA of the CDR3: TGTGCCAGCAGCCAACAGGGGTTCAGGCCAGATATGGAGACCCAGTACTTC. Translating it yields CASSQQGFRPDMETQYF.

The chain employs TRBV18 and TRBJ2-1; 7 bases agree with TRBD2. The CDR3 has 13 residues. Germline CDR1 and CDR2: KGHSH and LQKENI. Germline trimming cut 3 bases from V and 4 bases from J; bases unmatched to any gene: 0. CDR3 amino acids: CASSPGGYNEQFF. The CDR3 region has the DNA TGTGCCAGCTCACCGGGGGGGTACAATGAGCAGTTCTTC.

The chain couples TRBV12-2 to TRBJ2-7; the listed D gene, TRBD2, was not tested against the DNA. TRBV12-2 is flagged as a pseudogene. The CDR3 sequence is 13 residues long. The CDR3 is CASRLAPYVEQYF. CDR3 sequence (DNA): TGTGCAAGTCGCTTAGCCCCCTACGTCGAGCAGTACTTC.

The chain has TRBV5-1 and TRBJ1-1; D uncertain. There are 14 residues in the CDR3. Between the trimmed V and J ends, which lost 0 bases and 3 bases, there was a span of 9 bases. In germline, CDR1 is SGHRS, CDR2 YFSETQ. CDR3 protein: CASSLASGYTEAFF. For the CDR3, the DNA is TGCGCCAGCAGCTTGGCCTCCGGGTACACTGAAGCTTTCTTT.

The rearrangement links TRBV29-1 to TRBJ2-1; 7 bases align to TRBD2. The CDR3 runs 16 residues. The V gene end was trimmed by 2 bases and the J gene end by 3 bases; junction bases not matched to a gene: 10. Germline V lookup: CDR1 SQVTM, CDR2 ANQGSEA. In DNA form, the CDR3 reads TGCAGCGTTGAACCCCAAGGCGGGGGAAGCTACAATGAGCAGTTCTTC. Amino acids: CSVEPQGGGSYNEQFF.